The T cell receptor (beta chain) described here comes from a study of CD8 T cells in ankylosing spondylitis. Findings and limits, study-wide: Disease-linked clones displayed a CD8+ phenotype and appeared relatively rarely in peripheral blood. In reactive arthritis synovial fluid and blood, some motif variants had been reported before. A motif of several highly homologous TCR beta variants was seen as apparently characteristic of ankylosing spondylitis blood.

J gave up 2 bases and V 1 base, and 1 base lay outside the gene matches. This CDR3 region has 16 residues. Germline V gene sequence: CDR1 SGHRS, CDR2 YFSETQ. Regarding this clonotype: Its target is unknown.

Each CDR3 protein gets one entry after TCRdb re-called the 5' RACE reads with MiXCR. Of about 360,000 distinct CDR3 sequences in the sample, 20% were seen once. The genes are TRBV5-1 and TRBJ2-6; 9 positions match TRBD1. This clonotype was obtained from a male donor with ankylosing spondylitis or in good health (not recorded which). The sample was blood, either unsorted or a sorted T cell fraction (not recorded which). CDR3 loop: CASSLNRGPGANVLTF. The CDR3 DNA reads as TGCGCCAGCAGCTTGAACAGGGGGCCTGGGGCCAACGTCCTGACTTTC.